This passage covers 7 T cell receptor beta chains from one sample sequenced in a study of Tregs in tolerant kidney transplant recipients. Produced via immunoSEQ multiplex PCR; TCRdb's table is partial and in-frame only. The sample carries tens of thousands of clones, 85% to 90% recorded once. The source was CD4+ T cells from blood, collected before the transplant. These receptors were collected from a human donor who received a combined kidney and bone marrow transplant.

J is TRBJ1-2 and V is TRBV28, with D possibly being TRBD1 (5 bases). The CDR3 spans 15 residues. Trimming cost V 6 bases and J 2 bases, with 16 bases left between them. Germline CDR1 is MDHEN and CDR2 is SYDVKM. The CDR3 spells CASSPGGSGNYGYTF. The CDR3 nucleotides are TGTGCCAGCAGCCCTGGGGGGAGCGGGAACTATGGCTACACCTTC.

The V call is TRBV7-2, the J call TRBJ1-5; 9 bases agree with TRBD1. The J segment lost 6 bases and the V segment lost 5 bases, leaving 5 bases of the junction unmatched. This CDR3 contains 14 residues. Germline CDR1 and CDR2: SGHTA and FQGNSA. The CDR3 is CASSPGQGSQPQHF. The CDR3 region has the DNA TGTGCCAGCAGCCCGGGACAGGGCAGTCAGCCCCAGCATTTT.

This chain links TRBV29-1 with TRBJ2-7, with 8 bases matching TRBD1. The CDR3 runs to 13 residues. From germline, CDR1 is SQVTM and CDR2 ANQGSEA. With V trimmed by 1 base and J by 3 bases, 2 bases remained unmatched. In nucleotides, the CDR3 is TGCAGCGTTGAAGGGACAGGGCTCTACGAGCAGTACTTC. Protein sequence: CSVEGTGLYEQYF.

J is TRBJ2-5 and V is TRBV10-3, with TRBD1 as a possible D gene (6 bases). The length of the CDR3 is 12 residues. Per the germline V gene, CDR1 is ENHRY and CDR2 is SYGVKD. V was clipped by 4 bases and J by 5 bases, with 8 bases between them. CDR3 amino acids: CAISGTDETQYF. In DNA form, the CDR3 reads TGTGCCATCAGTGGGACAGATGAGACCCAGTACTTC.

This clone has more than one count but fewer than ten. The rearrangement uses TRBV6-6 and TRBJ1-5, with D unclear. CDR1 and CDR2 (germline): MNHNY, SVGAGI (reference sequence). V lost 5 bases, J lost 7 bases, and 9 bases lay in between. The length of the CDR3 is 12 residues. The CDR3 sequence: CASSAPGQPQHF. In nucleotides, the CDR3 is TGTGCCAGCAGTGCACCGGGGCAGCCCCAGCATTTT.

The chain combines TRBV29-1 with TRBJ2-7; the match to TRBD1 covers 9 bases. CDR3 size: 15 residues. V gave up 6 bases and J gave up 5 bases; unmatched junction bases: 14. Germline-derived CDR1 and CDR2 are SQVTM and ANQGSEA. CDR3 bases: TGCAGCGTGGACTCCGTAGGGACAGGGAGGAACGAGCAGTACTTC. Its translation: CSVDSVGTGRNEQYF.

The rearrangement uses TRBV9 and TRBJ2-7; weak D call: TRBD2 (5 bases). This CDR3 is built from 14 residues. The germline V and J ends were trimmed by 0 bases and 1 base, with 8 bases remaining between them. Looked up from germline, CDR1 is SGDLS and CDR2 is YYNGEE. This chain's CDR3 is CASSVGGLSYEQYF. The CDR3, as DNA: TGTGCCAGCAGCGTAGGAGGGCTTTCCTACGAGCAGTACTTC.